The source of this TCR beta chain is a study of Tregs in tolerant kidney transplant recipients (dated by TCRdb to between 2017 and 2020). Regarding the complete study: Before combined kidney and bone marrow transplantation, this study identified donor-specific regulatory T cells using TCRbeta sequencing and then followed those same cells after transplant. The paper as a whole reports these results and caveats: The study was limited by small patient numbers, and the findings need validation in larger populations and under other immunosuppression protocols. Biological reproducibility was not directly assessed, although technical replication error appeared to be minimal. PCR primers changed over time for some patients, so nucleotide-level comparison across those patients' samples was not possible. Donor-specific Treg expansion exceeded global Treg expansion in tolerant patients, suggesting antigen-driven rather than nonspecific expansion. Expanding Tregs with activated donor B cells appeared to identify the most biologically relevant and donor-specific TCRbeta repertoire.

As regards this clone: It lacks a known antigen. Base qualities were left out, and no much larger clone turns up one base away.

For TCRbeta CDR3 sequencing, genomic DNA from the sorted cells was extracted using the QIAGEN DNeasy Blood and Tissue Kit. High-throughput TCRbeta CDR3 sequencing was carried out commercially through immunoSEQ, with PCR amplification with bias correction and internal controls included. As for the authors' bioinformatics: Unique productive TCRbeta sequences were defined by CDR3 nucleotide sequence where primers matched, and otherwise by CDR3 amino acid sequence together with Vbeta and Jbeta genes. To correct sorting error, sequences shared between sorted populations at a frequency ratio of 2:1 or less were removed; the rest were assigned to the higher population. Donor-reactive sequences were defined as at least 5-fold expanded in CFSE-low cells versus unstimulated cells, with frequency of at least 0.01% in CFSE-low cells. Jensen-Shannon divergence calculated on the top 100 TCRbeta sequences ranked by frequency was used to measure repertoire divergence. When a sample had multiple sequencing runs, each run was corrected for sorting error separately and the runs were then pooled. Sourced from immuneACCESS, this table was stored by TCRdb with only in-frame sequences that have V and J called. A share of the clones is absent; for the studies checked, an unresolved V gene accounts for under half, and the remainder has no known explanation. The D gene and trimming were derived from the DNA, and the V and J assignments and clone size from that table. Here the sample has more than 90,000 clones; roughly 93% occur a single time. Approximately 1.5% of the sample is in the top ten clones.

The transplants used related donors with nonmyeloablative bone marrow transplantation, and mixed chimerism in the human trials was transient. Unstimulated Tregs (CD4+CD25+CD127-), CD4+ non-Tregs (CD4+CD25-), CD4 and CD8 cells were FACS-sorted from thawed PBMCs. Patients were a few combined kidney and bone marrow transplant recipients from the ITN036ST trial, and only these trial subjects had samples available. Healthy control blood was processed by Ficoll density gradient to PBMCs and cryopreserved; patient PBMCs were collected before and after transplant. Counted from cysteine to phenylalanine, this CDR3 has 14 amino acids. The retained sequence is limited to the CDR3, 42 bases, with the frame set at the first base. According to the germline V gene, CDR1 reads MNHEY and CDR2 reads SVGAGI. For this chain, trimming is 7 bases at the V end and 5 bases at the J end, and the number of junction bases without a gene match is 6.

The source was CD4+ T cells from blood (PBMCs), collected 12 months after the transplant. The sequence links TRBV6-5 to TRBJ1-1; TRBD1 lines up with 11 middle nucleotides. The sequence derives from a human patient who received a combined kidney and bone marrow transplant. After a transplant, the donor of the graft may account for some T cells. The CDR3 sequence is CASKQDRGRTEAFF. The DNA is TGTGCCAGCAAACAGGACAGGGGGCGGACTGAAGCTTTCTTT.